Sequencing of this T cell receptor (beta chain) was carried out in a study of PD-L1 blockade in urothelial cancer. Study in general: Patients with male sex and bladder-origin urothelial cancer accounted for about 85% of the roughly 29 enrolled. The authors examined blood 3 weeks (second dose) and 6 weeks after treatment start. Across blood samples, T cells had a median count of roughly 140,000.

Generated by immunoSEQ multiplex PCR, the TCRdb table keeps only in-frame clones and is missing some. The sample records about 38,000 clones, over 80% being singletons. As to time point: pretreatment peripheral blood. On this clone itself: Its antigen remains unidentified.

Study conclusions and caveats: Prediction of better survival came from below-median pretreatment blood TCR clonality.

Germline values: CDR1 ENHRY, CDR2 SYGVKD. CDR3 length equals 13 residues. Losses at the gene ends were 11 bases for V and 6 bases for J; bases not matched to a gene: 9. This receptor was identified in a man older than 75 with urothelial cancer. Sequenced material: PBMCs, taken around atezolizumab (anti-PD-L1) treatment. The chain links TRBV10-3 to TRBJ2-1; 8 bases are shared with TRBD2. The CDR3 sequence is CAVERETGNEQFF. The CDR3 DNA reads as TGTGCCGTCGAGCGGGAGACGGGCAATGAGCAGTTCTTC.